What follows describes a single T cell receptor beta chain. The data were produced by immunoSEQ multiplex PCR, yet TCRdb's version contains in-frame clones alone and is incomplete. In the table there are about 100,000 clones, over 75% of which are singletons. The J segment lost 8 bases and the V segment lost 3 bases, leaving 4 bases of the junction unmatched. This CDR3 is 14 amino acids long. The germline CDR1 and CDR2 sequences are SGDLS and YYNGEE. These data come from a study of blood T cell repertoires in COVID-19. The TCR originated in a woman aged 30 to 39 with acute or convalescent COVID-19. The chain has TRBV9 and TRBJ2-7, with TRBD2 matching over 14 bases. The specimen was peripheral blood. The CDR3 region is CASSARTSGGKQYF. In nucleotides, the CDR3 is TGTGCCAGCAGCGCCAGGACTAGCGGGGGGAAGCAGTACTTC.